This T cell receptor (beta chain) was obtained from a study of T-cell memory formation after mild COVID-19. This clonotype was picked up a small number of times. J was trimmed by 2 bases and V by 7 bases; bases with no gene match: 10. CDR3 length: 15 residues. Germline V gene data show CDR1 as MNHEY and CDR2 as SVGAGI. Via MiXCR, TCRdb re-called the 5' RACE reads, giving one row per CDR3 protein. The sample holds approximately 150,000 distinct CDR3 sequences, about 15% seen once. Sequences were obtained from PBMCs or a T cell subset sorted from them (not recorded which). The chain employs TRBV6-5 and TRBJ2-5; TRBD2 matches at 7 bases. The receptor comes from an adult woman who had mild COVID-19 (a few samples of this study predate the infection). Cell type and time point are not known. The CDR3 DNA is TGTGCCAGCACTCCCCGGCGGCGGGAGCAAGAGACCCAGTACTTC. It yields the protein CASTPRRREQETQYF.